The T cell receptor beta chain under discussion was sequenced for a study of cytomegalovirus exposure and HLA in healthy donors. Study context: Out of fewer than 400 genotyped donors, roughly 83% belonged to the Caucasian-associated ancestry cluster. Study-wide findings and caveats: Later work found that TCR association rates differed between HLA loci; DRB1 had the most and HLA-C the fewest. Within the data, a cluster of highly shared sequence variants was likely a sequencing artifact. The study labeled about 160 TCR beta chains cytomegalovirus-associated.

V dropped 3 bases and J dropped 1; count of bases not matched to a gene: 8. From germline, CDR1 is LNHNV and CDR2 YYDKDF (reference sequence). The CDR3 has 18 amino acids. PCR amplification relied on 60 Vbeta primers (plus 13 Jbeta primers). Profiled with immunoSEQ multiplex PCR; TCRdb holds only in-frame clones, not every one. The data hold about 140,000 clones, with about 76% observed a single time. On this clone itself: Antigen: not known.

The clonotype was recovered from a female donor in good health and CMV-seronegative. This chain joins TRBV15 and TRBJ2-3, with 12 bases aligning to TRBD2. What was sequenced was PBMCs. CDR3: CATSSRLAGAKGTDTQYF. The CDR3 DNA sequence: TGTGCCACCAGCAGTAGACTAGCGGGGGCCAAGGGCACAGATACGCAGTATTTT.